Listed below are T cell receptor beta chains from one sample, sequenced in a study of shared clonotypes between healthy human individuals. TCRdb's copy holds only in-frame clones and misses some; the assay was immunoSEQ multiplex PCR. The sample holds around 2,100,000 clones, roughly 94% seen once. Sample: naive CD8+ T cells sorted from blood. The receptors derive from a man aged 18 to 29 in good health. Both conserved end residues are part of each CDR3. The D gene is left open where the match is weak. Clone size is not always given. Where it is, it says once, few, many or a class for expanded clones.

v_gene: TRBV5-8
abundance: .
d_gene: .
j_gene: TRBJ2-4
CDR3aa: CASSLGADLAKNIQYF
CDR3nt: TGTGCCAGCAGCTTGGGGGCAGACTTAGCCAAAAACATTCAGTACTTC

v_gene: TRBV19
abundance: .
d_gene: .
j_gene: TRBJ1-1
CDR3aa: CASSPMNTEAFF
CDR3nt: TGTGCCAGTAGTCCTATGAACACTGAAGCTTTCTTT

v_gene: TRBV11-2
abundance: .
d_gene: .
j_gene: TRBJ2-6
CDR3aa: CASSPYSGANVLTF
CDR3nt: TGTGCCAGCAGCCCTTACTCTGGGGCCAACGTCCTGACTTTC

v_gene: TRBV6-6
abundance: .
d_gene: TRBD2
j_gene: TRBJ2-7
CDR3aa: CASSYSASGVGYEQYF
CDR3nt: TGTGCCAGCAGTTACTCGGCTAGCGGGGTGGGTTACGAGCAGTACTTC

v_gene: TRBV7-9
abundance: .
d_gene: TRBD1
j_gene: TRBJ1-1
CDR3aa: CASSYGGGNTEAFF
CDR3nt: TGTGCCAGCAGCTACGGAGGGGGCAACACTGAAGCTTTCTTT

v_gene: TRBV13
abundance: .
d_gene: .
j_gene: TRBJ2-3
CDR3aa: CASSSRDSLGSTDTQYF
CDR3nt: TGTGCCAGCAGCTCCCGGGACTCCTTAGGCAGCACAGATACGCAGTATTTT

v_gene: TRBV5-5
abundance: .
d_gene: .
j_gene: TRBJ1-3
CDR3aa: CASSLLYDTIYF
CDR3nt: TGTGCCAGCAGCTTGTTGTATGACACCATATATTTT

v_gene: TRBV27
abundance: .
d_gene: .
j_gene: TRBJ2-7
CDR3aa: CASSLREGSYEQYF
CDR3nt: TGTGCCAGCAGTTTGAGAGAAGGCTCCTACGAGCAGTACTTC

v_gene: TRBV6-1
abundance: .
d_gene: .
j_gene: TRBJ2-5
CDR3aa: CASTPMGGPQETQYF
CDR3nt: TGTGCCAGCACCCCCATGGGGGGTCCCCAAGAGACCCAGTACTTC

v_gene: TRBV27
abundance: once
d_gene: .
j_gene: TRBJ1-4
CDR3aa: CASSLVGRDEKLFF
CDR3nt: TGTGCCAGCAGTTTAGTTGGGCGAGATGAAAAACTGTTTTTT

v_gene: TRBV7-6
abundance: .
d_gene: .
j_gene: TRBJ2-7
CDR3aa: CASSPGRGLWDYEQYF
CDR3nt: TGTGCCAGCAGCCCGGGAAGGGGTTTATGGGACTACGAGCAGTACTTC

v_gene: TRBV6-5
abundance: .
d_gene: .
j_gene: TRBJ2-7
CDR3aa: CASSPDGSYEQYF
CDR3nt: TGTGCCAGCAGCCCTGACGGATCCTACGAGCAGTACTTC

v_gene: TRBV14
abundance: .
d_gene: .
j_gene: TRBJ2-2
CDR3aa: CASSPWGRHTGELFF
CDR3nt: TGTGCCAGCAGCCCCTGGGGGAGACACACCGGGGAGCTGTTTTTT

v_gene: TRBV5-5
abundance: .
d_gene: .
j_gene: TRBJ1-1
CDR3aa: CASILTVGAEAFF
CDR3nt: TGTGCCAGCATCCTGACAGTAGGCGCTGAAGCTTTCTTT

v_gene: TRBV7-2
abundance: .
d_gene: TRBD2
j_gene: TRBJ2-1
CDR3aa: CASSSTSALWEQFF
CDR3nt: TGTGCCAGCAGCTCTACTAGCGCGTTGTGGGAGCAGTTCTTC

v_gene: TRBV13
abundance: .
d_gene: TRBD2
j_gene: TRBJ2-1
CDR3aa: CASSLGLAGVREQFF
CDR3nt: TGTGCCAGCAGCTTAGGGCTAGCGGGAGTTAGAGAGCAGTTCTTC

v_gene: TRBV29-1
abundance: .
d_gene: .
j_gene: TRBJ2-1
CDR3aa: CSVEDSQTETTHISYNEQFF
CDR3nt: TGCAGCGTTGAAGATAGCCAGACAGAGACAACACATATCTCCTACAATGAGCAGTTCTTC

v_gene: TRBV14
abundance: once
d_gene: .
j_gene: TRBJ1-2
CDR3aa: CASSQDFQANYGYTF
CDR3nt: TGTGCCAGCAGCCAAGATTTCCAGGCTAACTATGGCTACACCTTC

v_gene: TRBV13
abundance: .
d_gene: .
j_gene: TRBJ2-7
CDR3aa: CASSSRDSTSYEQYF
CDR3nt: TGTGCCAGCAGCTCTAGGGACTCCACTTCCTACGAGCAGTACTTC

v_gene: TRBV2
abundance: .
d_gene: .
j_gene: TRBJ2-5
CDR3aa: CASSEALLALHQETQYF
CDR3nt: TGTGCCAGCAGTGAAGCGCTTCTAGCCCTCCACCAAGAGACCCAGTACTTC

v_gene: TRBV9
abundance: .
d_gene: .
j_gene: TRBJ2-7
CDR3aa: CASSPVGGSYEQYF
CDR3nt: TGTGCCAGCAGCCCGGTGGGGGGATCCTACGAGCAGTACTTC

v_gene: TRBV4-1
abundance: .
d_gene: .
j_gene: TRBJ2-7
CDR3aa: CASSLTGNYEQYF
CDR3nt: TGCGCCAGCAGCCTTACAGGAAATTACGAGCAGTACTTC

v_gene: TRBV23-1
abundance: .
d_gene: .
j_gene: TRBJ2-3
CDR3aa: CASVRRVTDTQYF
CDR3nt: TGCGCCAGTGTAAGGAGGGTCACAGATACGCAGTATTTT

v_gene: TRBV9
abundance: .
d_gene: .
j_gene: TRBJ2-3
CDR3aa: CASNEDVSTDTQYF
CDR3nt: TGTGCCAGCAATGAGGATGTCAGCACAGATACGCAGTATTTT

v_gene: TRBV13
abundance: .
d_gene: TRBD1
j_gene: TRBJ1-2
CDR3aa: CATKDRAWNYGYTF
CDR3nt: TGTGCCACCAAGGACAGGGCATGGAACTATGGCTACACCTTC

v_gene: TRBV19
abundance: once
d_gene: .
j_gene: TRBJ1-5
CDR3aa: CASSIEDSLPHQPQHF
CDR3nt: TGTGCCAGTAGTATAGAGGACAGTTTGCCCCATCAGCCCCAGCATTTT

v_gene: TRBV19
abundance: once
d_gene: .
j_gene: TRBJ1-1
CDR3aa: CASSQGETEAFF
CDR3nt: TGTGCCAGTAGTCAGGGCGAGACTGAAGCTTTCTTT

v_gene: TRBV13
abundance: .
d_gene: .
j_gene: TRBJ1-3
CDR3aa: CASSFEGGGNTIYF
CDR3nt: TGTGCCAGCAGCTTTGAGGGAGGTGGAAACACCATATATTTT

v_gene: TRBV19
abundance: .
d_gene: .
j_gene: TRBJ1-1
CDR3aa: CASSMGSYTEAFF
CDR3nt: TGTGCCAGTAGTATGGGGAGTTACACTGAAGCTTTCTTT

v_gene: TRBV27
abundance: once
d_gene: TRBD1
j_gene: TRBJ2-7
CDR3aa: CASRGTGGPREQYF
CDR3nt: TGTGCCAGCAGGGGGACAGGGGGTCCCCGCGAGCAGTACTTC

v_gene: TRBV14
abundance: .
d_gene: .
j_gene: TRBJ1-6
CDR3aa: CASSQTGTNSPLHF
CDR3nt: TGTGCCAGCAGCCAAACAGGGACTAATTCACCCCTCCACTTT

v_gene: TRBV5-1
abundance: .
d_gene: TRBD1
j_gene: TRBJ1-1
CDR3aa: CASSLGRGITEAFF
CDR3nt: TGCGCCAGCAGCTTGGGCAGGGGGATCACTGAAGCTTTCTTT

v_gene: TRBV7-6
abundance: .
d_gene: .
j_gene: TRBJ2-7
CDR3aa: CASSPGTESGVHYEQYF
CDR3nt: TGTGCCAGCAGCCCTGGGACAGAAAGCGGGGTTCATTACGAGCAGTACTTC

v_gene: TRBV27
abundance: .
d_gene: .
j_gene: TRBJ2-1
CDR3aa: CASRNRSYNEQFF
CDR3nt: TGTGCCAGCAGAAACAGATCCTACAATGAGCAGTTCTTC

v_gene: TRBV27
abundance: .
d_gene: TRBD1
j_gene: TRBJ1-1
CDR3aa: CASSLSGQGGTEAFF
CDR3nt: TGTGCCAGCAGTTTATCGGGACAGGGCGGCACTGAAGCTTTCTTT

v_gene: TRBV30
abundance: .
d_gene: .
j_gene: TRBJ1-3
CDR3aa: CAWSAEGVTIYF
CDR3nt: TGTGCCTGGAGTGCAGAGGGGGTCACCATATATTTT

v_gene: TRBV4-1
abundance: .
d_gene: TRBD1
j_gene: TRBJ2-2
CDR3aa: CASSLSGTGSTGELFF
CDR3nt: TGCGCCAGCAGCCTATCGGGGACAGGGTCCACCGGGGAGCTGTTTTTT

v_gene: TRBV4-1
abundance: .
d_gene: .
j_gene: TRBJ2-7
CDR3aa: CASSQERGGNEQYF
CDR3nt: TGCGCCAGCAGCCAAGAGCGAGGAGGGAACGAGCAGTACTTC

v_gene: TRBV19
abundance: .
d_gene: TRBD1
j_gene: TRBJ1-5
CDR3aa: CASMGRDRGVQPQHF
CDR3nt: TGTGCCAGTATGGGGCGGGACAGGGGAGTTCAGCCCCAGCATTTT

v_gene: TRBV7-9
abundance: .
d_gene: .
j_gene: TRBJ2-7
CDR3aa: CASSLTANYEQYF
CDR3nt: TGTGCCAGCAGCTTAACGGCTAACTACGAGCAGTACTTC

v_gene: TRBV4-3
abundance: once
d_gene: .
j_gene: TRBJ2-7
CDR3aa: CASSQDLTGEDYEQYF
CDR3nt: TGCGCCAGCAGCCAAGATCTCACGGGAGAGGACTACGAGCAGTACTTC

v_gene: TRBV7-2
abundance: .
d_gene: .
j_gene: TRBJ1-1
CDR3aa: CASSREVGNTEAFF
CDR3nt: TGTGCCAGCAGCCGTGAGGTCGGGAACACTGAAGCTTTCTTT

v_gene: TRBV28
abundance: .
d_gene: TRBD2
j_gene: TRBJ2-7
CDR3aa: CASSATSGMGEQYF
CDR3nt: TGTGCCAGCAGTGCGACTAGCGGGATGGGAGAGCAGTACTTC

v_gene: TRBV15
abundance: .
d_gene: .
j_gene: TRBJ1-3
CDR3aa: CATSRGLIAGPLNTIYF
CDR3nt: TGTGCCACCAGCAGAGGGCTCATTGCAGGACCGCTAAACACCATATATTTT

v_gene: TRBV27
abundance: .
d_gene: .
j_gene: TRBJ2-1
CDR3aa: CASSLGLNNEQFF
CDR3nt: TGTGCCAGCAGTTTAGGGTTAAACAATGAGCAGTTCTTC

v_gene: TRBV19
abundance: .
d_gene: TRBD2
j_gene: TRBJ2-7
CDR3aa: CASSSRGVSGSFYEQYF
CDR3nt: TGTGCCAGTAGTTCCCGTGGCGTTAGCGGGAGTTTCTACGAGCAGTACTTC

v_gene: TRBV9
abundance: .
d_gene: .
j_gene: TRBJ1-2
CDR3aa: CASSYYGNYGYTF
CDR3nt: TGTGCCAGCAGCTACTACGGGAACTATGGCTACACCTTC

v_gene: TRBV9
abundance: once
d_gene: TRBD2
j_gene: TRBJ2-1
CDR3aa: CASSPYLAGDESEQFF
CDR3nt: TGTGCCAGCAGCCCCTACCTAGCGGGAGATGAGAGTGAGCAGTTCTTC

v_gene: TRBV15
abundance: .
d_gene: .
j_gene: TRBJ1-1
CDR3aa: CATSRGGGGTGNTEAFF
CDR3nt: TGTGCCACCAGCAGAGGTGGGGGAGGGACGGGGAACACTGAAGCTTTCTTT